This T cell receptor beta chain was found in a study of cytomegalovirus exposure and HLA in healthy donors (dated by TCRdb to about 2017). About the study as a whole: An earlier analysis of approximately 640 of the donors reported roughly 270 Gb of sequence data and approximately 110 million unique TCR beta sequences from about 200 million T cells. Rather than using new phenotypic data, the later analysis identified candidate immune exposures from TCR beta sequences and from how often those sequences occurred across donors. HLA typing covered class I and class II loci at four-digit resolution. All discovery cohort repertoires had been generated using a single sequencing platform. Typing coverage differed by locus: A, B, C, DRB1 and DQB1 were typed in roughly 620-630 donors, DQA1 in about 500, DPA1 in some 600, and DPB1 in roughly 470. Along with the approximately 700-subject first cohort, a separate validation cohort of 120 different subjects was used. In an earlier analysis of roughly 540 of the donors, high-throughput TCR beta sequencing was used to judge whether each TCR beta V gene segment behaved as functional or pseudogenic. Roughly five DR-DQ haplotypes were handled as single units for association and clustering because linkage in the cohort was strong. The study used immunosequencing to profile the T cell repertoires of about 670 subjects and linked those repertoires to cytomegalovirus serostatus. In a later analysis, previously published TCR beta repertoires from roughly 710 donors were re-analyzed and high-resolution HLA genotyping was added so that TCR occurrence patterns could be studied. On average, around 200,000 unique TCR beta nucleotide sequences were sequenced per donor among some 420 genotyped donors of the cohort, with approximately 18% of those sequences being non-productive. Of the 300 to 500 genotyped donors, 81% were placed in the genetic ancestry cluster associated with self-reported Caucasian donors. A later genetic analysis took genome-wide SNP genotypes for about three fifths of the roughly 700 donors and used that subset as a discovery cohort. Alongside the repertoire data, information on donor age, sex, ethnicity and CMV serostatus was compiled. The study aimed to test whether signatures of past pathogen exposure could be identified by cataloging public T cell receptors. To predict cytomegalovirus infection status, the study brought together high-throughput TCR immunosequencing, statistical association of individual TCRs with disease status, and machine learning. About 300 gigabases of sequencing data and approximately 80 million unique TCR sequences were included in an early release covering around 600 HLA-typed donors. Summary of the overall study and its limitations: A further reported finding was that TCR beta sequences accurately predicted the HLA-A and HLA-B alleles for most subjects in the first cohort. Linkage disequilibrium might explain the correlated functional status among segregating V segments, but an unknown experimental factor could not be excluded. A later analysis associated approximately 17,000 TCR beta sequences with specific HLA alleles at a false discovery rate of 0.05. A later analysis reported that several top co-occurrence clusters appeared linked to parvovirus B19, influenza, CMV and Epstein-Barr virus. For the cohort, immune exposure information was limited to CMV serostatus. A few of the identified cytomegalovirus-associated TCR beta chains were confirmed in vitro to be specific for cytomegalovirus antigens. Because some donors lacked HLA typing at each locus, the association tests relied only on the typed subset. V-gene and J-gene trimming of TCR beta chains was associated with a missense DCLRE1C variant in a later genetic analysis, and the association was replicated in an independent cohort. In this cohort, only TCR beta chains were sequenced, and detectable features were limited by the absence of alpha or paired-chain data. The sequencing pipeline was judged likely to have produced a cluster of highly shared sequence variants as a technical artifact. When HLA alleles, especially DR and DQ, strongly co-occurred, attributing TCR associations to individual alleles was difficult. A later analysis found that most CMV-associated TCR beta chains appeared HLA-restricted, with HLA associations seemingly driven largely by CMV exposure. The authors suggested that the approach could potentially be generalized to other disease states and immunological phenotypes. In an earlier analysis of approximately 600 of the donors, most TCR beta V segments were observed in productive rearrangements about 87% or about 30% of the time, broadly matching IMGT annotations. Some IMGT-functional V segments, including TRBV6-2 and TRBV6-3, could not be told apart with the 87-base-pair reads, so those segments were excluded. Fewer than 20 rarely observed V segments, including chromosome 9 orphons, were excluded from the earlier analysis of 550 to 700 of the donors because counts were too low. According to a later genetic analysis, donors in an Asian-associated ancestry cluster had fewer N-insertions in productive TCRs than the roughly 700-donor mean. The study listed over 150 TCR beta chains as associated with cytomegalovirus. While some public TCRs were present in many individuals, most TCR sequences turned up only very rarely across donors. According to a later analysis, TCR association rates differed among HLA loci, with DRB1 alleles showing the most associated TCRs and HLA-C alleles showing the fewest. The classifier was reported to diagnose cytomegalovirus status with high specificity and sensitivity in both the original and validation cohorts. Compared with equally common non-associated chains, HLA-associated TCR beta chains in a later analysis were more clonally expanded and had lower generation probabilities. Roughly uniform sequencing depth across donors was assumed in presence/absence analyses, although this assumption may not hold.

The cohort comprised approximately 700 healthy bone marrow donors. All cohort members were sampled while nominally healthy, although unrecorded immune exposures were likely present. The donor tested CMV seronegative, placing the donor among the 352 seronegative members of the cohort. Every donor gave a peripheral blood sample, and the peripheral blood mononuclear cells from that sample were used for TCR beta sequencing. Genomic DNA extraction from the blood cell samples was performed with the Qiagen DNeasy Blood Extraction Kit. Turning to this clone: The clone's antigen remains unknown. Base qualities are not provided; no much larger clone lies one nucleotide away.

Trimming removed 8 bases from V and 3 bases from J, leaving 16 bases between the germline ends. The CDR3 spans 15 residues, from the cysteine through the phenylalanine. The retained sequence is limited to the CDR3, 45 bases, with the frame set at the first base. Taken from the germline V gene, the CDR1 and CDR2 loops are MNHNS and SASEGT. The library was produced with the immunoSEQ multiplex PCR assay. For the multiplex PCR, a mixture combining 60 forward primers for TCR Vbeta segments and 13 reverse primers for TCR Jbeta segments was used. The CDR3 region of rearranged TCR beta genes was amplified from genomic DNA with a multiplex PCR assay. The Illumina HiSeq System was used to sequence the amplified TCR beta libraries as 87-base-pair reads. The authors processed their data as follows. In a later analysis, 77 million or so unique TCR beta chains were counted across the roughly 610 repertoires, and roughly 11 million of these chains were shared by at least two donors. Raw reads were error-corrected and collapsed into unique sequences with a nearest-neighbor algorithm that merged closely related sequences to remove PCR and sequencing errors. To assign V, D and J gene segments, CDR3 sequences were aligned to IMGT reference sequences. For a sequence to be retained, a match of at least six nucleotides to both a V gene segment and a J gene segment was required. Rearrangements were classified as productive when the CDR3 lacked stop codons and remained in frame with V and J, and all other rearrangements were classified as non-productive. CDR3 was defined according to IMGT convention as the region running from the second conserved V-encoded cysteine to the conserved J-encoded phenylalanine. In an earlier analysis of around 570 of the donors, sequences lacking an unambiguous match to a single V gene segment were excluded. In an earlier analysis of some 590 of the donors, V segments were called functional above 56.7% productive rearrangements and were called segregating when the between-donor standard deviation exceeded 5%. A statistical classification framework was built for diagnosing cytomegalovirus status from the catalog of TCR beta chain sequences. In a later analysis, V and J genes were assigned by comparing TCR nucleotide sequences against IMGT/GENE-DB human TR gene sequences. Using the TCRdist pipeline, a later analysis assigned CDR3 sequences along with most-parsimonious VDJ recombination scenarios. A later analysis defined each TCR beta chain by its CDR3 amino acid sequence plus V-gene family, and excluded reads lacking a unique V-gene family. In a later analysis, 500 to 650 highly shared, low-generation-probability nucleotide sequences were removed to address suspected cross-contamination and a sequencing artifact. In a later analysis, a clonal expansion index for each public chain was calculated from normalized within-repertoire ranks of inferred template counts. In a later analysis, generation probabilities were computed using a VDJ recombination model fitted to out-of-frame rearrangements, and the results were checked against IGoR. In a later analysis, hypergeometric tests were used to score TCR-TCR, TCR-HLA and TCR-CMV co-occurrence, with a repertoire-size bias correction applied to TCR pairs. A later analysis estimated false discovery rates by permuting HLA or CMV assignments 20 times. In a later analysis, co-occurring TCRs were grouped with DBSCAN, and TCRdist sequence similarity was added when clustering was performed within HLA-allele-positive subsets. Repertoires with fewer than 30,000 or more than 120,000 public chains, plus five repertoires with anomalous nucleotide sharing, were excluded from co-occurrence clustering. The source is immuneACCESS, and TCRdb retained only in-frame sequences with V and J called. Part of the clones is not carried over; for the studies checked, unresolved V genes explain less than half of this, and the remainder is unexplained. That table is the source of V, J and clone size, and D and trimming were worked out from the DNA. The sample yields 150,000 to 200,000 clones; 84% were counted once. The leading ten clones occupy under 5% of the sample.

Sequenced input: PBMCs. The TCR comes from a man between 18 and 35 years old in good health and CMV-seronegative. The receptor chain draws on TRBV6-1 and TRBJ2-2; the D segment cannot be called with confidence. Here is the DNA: TGTGCCAGCTCTCCGAACGTGGGCGACACCGGGGAGCTGTTTTTT. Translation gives CASSPNVGDTGELFF.